This T cell receptor beta chain was sequenced for a study of T cells in Graves' hyperthyroidism and ophthalmopathy (dated by TCRdb to between 2017 and 2020). General notes on the study: Peripheral blood samples were taken at initial diagnosis, before any treatment was given. To identify distinguishing TCR V-J signatures, a discovery cohort of 100 or so patients was used, comprising 43 with Graves' ophthalmopathy and approximately 57 with stable Graves' hyperthyroidism. Prospective prediction of ophthalmopathy was tested in an independent validation cohort consisting of 18 to 20 hyperthyroidism patients and over 15 patients who later progressed to ophthalmopathy. According to the paper, TCR Vbeta CDR3 sequencing was carried out on some 140 peripheral blood samples, which came from about 45 ophthalmopathy, 75 or so hyperthyroidism and roughly 17 progressor patients. The 90 to 100 discovery patients were randomly divided into training and test sets at a 7:3 ratio. Following sampling, methimazole starting at 30 mg daily was given to hyperthyroidism patients, and high-dose intravenous methylprednisolone was given to ophthalmopathy patients. The study also compared thyroid tissue and blood T-cell repertoires from over 5 Graves' hyperthyroidism patients. Overall study results and their limits: No statistical method was used to set the sample size in advance, and investigators knew the group allocation. In validation, the model predicted progression to ophthalmopathy with approximately 71% sensitivity and over 72% specificity, a median of roughly seven months before onset. A model built on a 13 V-J signature distinguished ophthalmopathy from stable hyperthyroidism, reaching 85% to 90% sensitivity and around 81% specificity in cross-validation and 80%/75% in testing. Blood samples also contained most of the expanded thyroid clonotypes (frequency above 0.001), which suggests that blood repertoires may reflect thyroid immune responses.

For CDR1 and CDR2, the germline V gene lists MGHRA and YSYEKL. Trimming removed 1 base from V and 5 bases from J, leaving 3 bases between the germline ends. The CDR3 covers 12 residues, taking in both the cysteine and the phenylalanine. Only the CDR3 region is kept as DNA, spanning 36 bases read in frame from base 1. The TCR beta CDR3 regions were amplified from RNA transcripts. The TCR CDR3 was subjected to a first round of RT-PCR using the HTBI primer set and the Qiagen OneStep RT-PCR kit. The libraries were constructed in a second round of multiplex PCR and then size-selected and purified. Sequencing of the libraries was done on an Illumina HiSeq2000 using paired-end 100 bp reads. Per the source publication's procedure: SOAPnuke was used to process the raw data, with reads discarded if the reads contained adapters or uncalled bases, had a mean Phred below 15, or lacked an exact constant-primer or identifier match. High-quality paired reads were merged with COPE v1.2.5, and unique nucleotide sequences were defined as clonotypes. MiTCR v1.1 was used to align the clonotypes against IMGT TRBV, TRBD and TRBJ reference segments. Analysis was restricted to V-J combinations with a frequency above 0.0001, which covered roughly 99% of repertoires. The TCS score was defined as the ratio of F50 (clonal expansion) to E x V (chaos), calculated using BLOSUM62-based TCRdist between CDR3 peptides within each V-J. Welch's t-statistics and random forest reduced around 550 V-J features to 13, which were used in a naive Bayes classifier (R e1071). Starting from the raw public reads, TCRdb applied fastp trimming at Q25, assembled clones with MiXCR and retained in-frame beta chains. Rows are combined by CDR3 protein, so each entry shows the most common genes and DNA. The V and J calls and clone size are TCRdb's, not the authors'. In this sample the table shows 150,000 to 200,000 distinct CDR3 sequences, 9.4% of which occur a single time. The ten largest clones capture approximately 20% of the sample.

Regarding this clonotype: Its specific antigen is unknown. Base quality data are lacking; no much larger clone is found one base away.

The hyperthyroidism patients were between 18 and 65 years old and newly diagnosed, with a disease duration of less than 2 months. The study excluded patients with uncontrolled infections, other autoimmune diseases, pregnancy or lactation. Diagnoses were established on the basis of clinical symptoms, serum thyroxine and TRAb, thyroid ultrasound, and orbital computed tomography. Blood from progressor patients was drawn when they were first diagnosed with hyperthyroidism, before any ophthalmopathy symptoms appeared. Ficoll-Paque density gradient centrifugation was used to isolate PBMCs from 10 ml of fresh peripheral blood. Progressor patients were initially diagnosed with Graves' hyperthyroidism and developed ophthalmopathy during follow-up. Trizol reagent was used to extract total RNA, and RNA quality was then checked on an Agilent 2100 Bioanalyzer.

The source is a woman younger than 35 with Graves' hyperthyroidism that later progressed to Graves' ophthalmopathy. The chain is encoded by TRBV4-1 joined to TRBJ2-1; no D segment can be confidently identified. The sequenced material came from blood. The DNA sequence is TGCGCCAGCAGCCAAGGAAACAATGAGCAGTTCTTC. It is translated as CASSQGNNEQFF.